The 14 T cell receptor beta chains presented below share a single source sample, sequenced in a study of tumor-infiltrating lymphocytes in primary liver carcinoma. With roughly 540 ng total RNA as template and a constant-region primer, TCR beta cDNA was made. Three-round nested multiplex PCR performed with slightly modified ARM-PCR produced the TCR beta libraries. Running around 10 cycles apiece, the first two PCR rounds relied on TRBV1-TRBV30 forward primers together with a C-beta reverse primer. TCRdb redid the calling of the multiplex PCR reads with MiXCR, one entry per CDR3 protein. Of fewer than 250,000 distinct CDR3 sequences listed, approximately 65% were seen once; the top ten hold approximately 7%. They got blood RNA out of unsorted whole blood and also pulled out germline DNA. Sequenced input: peripheral blood. The receptors were sampled from a woman aged 60-75 years with primary liver carcinoma and hepatitis B virus infection.

Concerning this clonotype: A much larger clone sits a single nucleotide away, making a read error possible. The gene calls are TRBV5-1 and TRBJ1-2; 7 positions match TRBD1. Germline CDR1 and CDR2: SGHRS and YFSETQ. The CDR3 has 13 amino acids. V was pared by 4 bases and J by 7 bases, with 7 bases of the junction left unmatched. This CDR3 reads CASSPVQGSGYTF. The CDR3 DNA is TGCGCCAGCAGCCCAGTACAGGGGAGTGGCTACACCTTC.

Of note for this clonotype: This may be a read error, as it is one base from a much larger clone. This rearrangement joins TRBV6-6 to TRBJ2-7; TRBD2 aligns across 7 bases. Germline CDR1 and CDR2: MNHNY and SVGAGI (reference sequence). With 0 bases clipped from V and 4 bases from J, the junction kept 6 bases outside the gene matches. The CDR3 has 15 residues. The CDR3 nucleotides are TGTGCCAGCAGTTACTCGGGCGGGGGTGAATACGAGCAGTACTTC. Translating it yields CASSYSGGGEYEQYF.

This clonotype was recorded many times. V and J are TRBV11-2 and TRBJ1-2, with D possibly matching TRBD1 (6 bases). V was clipped by 5 bases and J by 5 bases, with 15 bases between them. The V gene's germline CDR1 is SGHAT and CDR2 FQNNGV. CDR3 length: 14 amino acids. CDR3 DNA: TGTGCCAGCAGCCCAGAGACAGGACCGTATGGCTACACCTTC. This sequence encodes CASSPETGPYGYTF.

CDR3 in DNA: TGCAGCGTCGCCTATGGGAGCGGGAGTGTAGATACGCAGTATTTT. It yields the protein CSVAYGSGSVDTQYF. The chain carries TRBV29-1 and TRBJ2-3; 8 nucleotides match TRBD2. With V trimmed by 6 bases and J by 5 bases, 13 bases remained unmatched. The CDR3 is 15 amino acids. From germline, CDR1 is SQVTM and CDR2 ANQGSEA.

With respect to this clonotype: At one boundary the junction diverges from the germline segment, which might be a read error. The J gene is TRBJ2-1, the V gene TRBV12-3 or TRBV12-4; D not certain. There are 12 residues in the CDR3. The DNA for the CDR3 is TGTGCCAGCAGCCACCGGAAGGGTGAGAAGTTCTTC. It encodes CASSHRKGEKFF.

As to this clonotype: One base away lies a much larger clone, so this may be a sequencing read error. V gene TRBV28 combines with J gene TRBJ2-7, with D possibly TRBD2 on 5 matching bases. Germline CDR1 and CDR2: MDHEN and SYDVKM. CDR3 size: 12 residues. The CDR3 DNA reads TGTGCCATCCAAGGGAGCTCCTACGAGCAGTCCTTC. Encoded protein: CAIQGSSYEQSF.

This clonotype was detected ten times or more. The chain is built from TRBV6-1 and TRBJ1-5; 8 bases line up with TRBD1. Germline loops: CDR1 MNHNS, CDR2 SASEGT. V dropped 8 bases and J dropped 4; count of bases not matched to a gene: 4. There are 13 residues in the CDR3. CDR3 in DNA: TGTGCCAGCGAAAGACAGGGGAATCAGCCCCAGCATTTT. Translating it yields CASERQGNQPQHF.

The genes are TRBV6-5 and TRBJ1-1, with D possibly matching TRBD1 (6 bases). Trimming left V 4 bases short and J 3 bases short, with 12 bases between. CDR1 is MNHEY and CDR2 is SVGAGI in the germline V gene. The CDR3 contains 14 residues. This CDR3 reads CASSCLRGDTEAFF. In nucleotides, the CDR3 is TGTGCCAGCAGTTGCCTCAGGGGTGACACTGAAGCTTTCTTT.

This clonotype has just a few counts. Relative to the germline gene, one junction end is altered; a read error may explain this. The chain joins TRBV6-6 to TRBJ2-1; D is ambiguous. The germline gives CDR1 MNHNY, CDR2 SVGAGI (reference sequence). The CDR3 length is 10 residues. The CDR3 DNA sequence: TGTGTCAGCAGTGACCGTGAGCAGTTCTTC. As protein: CVSSDREQFF.

Of note for this clonotype: With a much larger clone just one base away, this may be a read error. The conserved closing phenylalanine or tryptophan is absent in this CDR3, likely reflecting a read error. V and J are TRBV10-2 and TRBJ1-6; weak D call: TRBD1 (6 bases). V was trimmed by 1 base and J by 9 bases, leaving 13 bases between them. The CDR3 extends over 15 amino acids. The V gene's germline CDR1 is WSHSY and CDR2 SAAADI. The CDR3 region has the DNA TGCGCCAGCAGTGAGTGGTCCCTCAGGGGTTCACCCCTCCACCTT. Translation gives CASSEWSLRGSPLHL.

A remark on this clonotype: A much larger clone differs by one base, so this may be a read error. The DNA for the CDR3 is TGTGCCATCAATGATAGAAACACTGAAGCTTTCTTT. Residues: CAINDRNTEAFF. The rearrangement links TRBV10-3 to TRBJ1-1; D unclear. This CDR3 has 12 residues. The V and J ends lost 7 bases and 2 bases respectively, with 8 bases between them. CDR1 is ENHRY, CDR2 SYGVKD, per germline.

This clonotype was seen more than once but under ten times. V usage is TRBV11-1 and J usage is TRBJ1-2; no definite D call. Germline assignment: CDR1 SGHAT and CDR2 FQDESV (reference sequence). V was clipped by 6 bases and J by 6 bases, with 20 bases between them. CDR3 size: 15 residues. CDR3 protein: CASSFSDWVGDGYTF. DNA of the CDR3: TGTGCCAGCAGTTTCTCGGACTGGGTCGGGGATGGCTACACCTTC.

The V call is TRBV29-1, the J call TRBJ2-3, with D maybe TRBD2 (6 bases). Germline assignment: CDR1 SQVTM and CDR2 ANQGSEA. V was shortened by 5 bases and J by 5 bases, with 11 bases between the two germline ends. CDR3 size: 12 residues. The CDR3 loop is CSVYGSLDTQYF. The CDR3 nucleotides read TGCAGCGTTTACGGGAGCCTAGATACGCAGTATTTT.

As regards this clonotype: One junction end disagrees with the germline gene, perhaps due to a read error. J is TRBJ2-1 and V is TRBV11-2, with D maybe TRBD2 (6 bases). Germline assignment: CDR1 SGHAT and CDR2 FQNNGV. This CDR3 comprises 15 residues. The CDR3 coding sequence is TGTACCAGCAGCTTAGAGGCGGGGTCCTACAATGAGCAGTTCTTC. It is translated as CTSSLEAGSYNEQFF.